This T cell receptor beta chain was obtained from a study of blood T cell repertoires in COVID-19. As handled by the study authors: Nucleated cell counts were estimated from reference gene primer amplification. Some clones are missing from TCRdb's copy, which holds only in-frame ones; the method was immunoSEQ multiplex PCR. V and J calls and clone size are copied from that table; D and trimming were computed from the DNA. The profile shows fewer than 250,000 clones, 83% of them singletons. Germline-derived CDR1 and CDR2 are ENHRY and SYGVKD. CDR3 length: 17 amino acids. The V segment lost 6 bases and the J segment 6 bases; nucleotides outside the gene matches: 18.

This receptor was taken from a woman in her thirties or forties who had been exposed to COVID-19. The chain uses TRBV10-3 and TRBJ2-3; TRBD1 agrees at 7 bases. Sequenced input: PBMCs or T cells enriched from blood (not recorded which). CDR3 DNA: TGTGCCATCAGCATGCAAAAAGGGACAGTGAACGTGGATACGCAGTATTTT. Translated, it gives CAISMQKGTVNVDTQYF.